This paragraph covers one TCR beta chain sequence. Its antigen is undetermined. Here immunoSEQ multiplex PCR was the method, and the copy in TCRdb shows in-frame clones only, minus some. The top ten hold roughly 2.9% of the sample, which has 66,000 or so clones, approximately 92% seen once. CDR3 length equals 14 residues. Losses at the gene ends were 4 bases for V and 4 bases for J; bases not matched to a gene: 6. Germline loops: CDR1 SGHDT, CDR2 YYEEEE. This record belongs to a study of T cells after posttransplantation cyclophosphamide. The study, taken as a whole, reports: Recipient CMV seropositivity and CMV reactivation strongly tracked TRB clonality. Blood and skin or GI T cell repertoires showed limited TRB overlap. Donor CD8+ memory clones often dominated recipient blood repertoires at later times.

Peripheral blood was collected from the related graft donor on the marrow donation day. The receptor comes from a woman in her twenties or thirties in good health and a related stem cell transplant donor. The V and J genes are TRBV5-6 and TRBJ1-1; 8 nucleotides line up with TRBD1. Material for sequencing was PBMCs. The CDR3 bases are TGTGCCAGCAGCGACCGGACAGGGAGCACTGAAGCTTTCTTT. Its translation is CASSDRTGSTEAFF.